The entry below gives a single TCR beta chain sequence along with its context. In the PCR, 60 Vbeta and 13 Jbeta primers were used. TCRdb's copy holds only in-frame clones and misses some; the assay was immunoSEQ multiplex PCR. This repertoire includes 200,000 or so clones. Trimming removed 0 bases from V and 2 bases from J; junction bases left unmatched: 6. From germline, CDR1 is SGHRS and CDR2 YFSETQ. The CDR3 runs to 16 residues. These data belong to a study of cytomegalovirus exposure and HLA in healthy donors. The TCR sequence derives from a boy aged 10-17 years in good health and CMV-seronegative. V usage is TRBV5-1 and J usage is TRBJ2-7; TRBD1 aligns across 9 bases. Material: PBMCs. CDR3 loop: CASSLGGQGTTYEQYF. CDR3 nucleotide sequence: TGCGCCAGCAGCTTGGGGGGACAGGGTACGACCTACGAGCAGTACTTC.